This T cell receptor (beta chain) was identified during a study of control samples from healthy donors and cancer patients. Libraries were prepared by immunoSEQ multiplex PCR; TCRdb keeps only in-frame clonotypes and omits some of them. The sample shows 150,000 or so clones, over 85% of them seen only once. From germline, CDR1 is LNHDA and CDR2 SQIVND (reference sequence). V was clipped by 0 bases and J by 7 bases, with 13 bases between them. The length of the CDR3 is 15 residues. The material sequenced was blood. The chain is built from TRBV19 and TRBJ1-5, with D possibly TRBD1 on 6 matching bases. This receptor was obtained from a man aged 18 to 29 in good health. CDR3 DNA sequence: TGTGCCAGTAGTATAGATCGACAGGCTCGCCAGCCCCAGCATTTT. Protein: CASSIDRQARQPQHF.